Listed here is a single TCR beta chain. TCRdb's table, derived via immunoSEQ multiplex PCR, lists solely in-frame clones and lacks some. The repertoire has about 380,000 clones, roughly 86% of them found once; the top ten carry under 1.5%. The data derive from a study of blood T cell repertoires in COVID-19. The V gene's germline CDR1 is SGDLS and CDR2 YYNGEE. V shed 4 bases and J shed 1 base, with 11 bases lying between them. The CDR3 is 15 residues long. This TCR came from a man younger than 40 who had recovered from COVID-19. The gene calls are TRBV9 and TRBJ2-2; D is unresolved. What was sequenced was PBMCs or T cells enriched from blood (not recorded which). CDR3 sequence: CASSFAVMNTGELFF. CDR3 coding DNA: TGTGCCAGCAGCTTTGCGGTGATGAACACCGGGGAGCTGTTTTTT.